This T cell receptor beta chain was obtained from a study of T-cell memory formation after mild COVID-19. Study-level background: Clusters were largely donor specific.

General study points: Balance between CD4 and CD8 was seen in clones contracting day 15 to 85, and a CD4+ lean was seen in later expanders.

This clonotype was observed at least ten times. Its antigen is not identified. TCRdb analysed the 5' RACE reads with MiXCR anew, one entry per CDR3 protein. Of hundreds of thousands of distinct CDR3 sequences listed, roughly 8% are singletons. The sample comprised PBMCs or a T cell subset sorted from them (not recorded which). The clonotype originates from a man between 18 and 35 years old who had mild COVID-19 (a few samples of this study predate the infection). Cell type and time point are not known.

CDR3 protein: CASSSDGQGGAETQYF. CDR3 sequence (DNA): TGCGCCAGCAGCTCCGACGGGCAGGGCGGTGCAGAGACCCAGTACTTC. The rearrangement uses TRBV5-1 and TRBJ2-5, with D perhaps matching TRBD1 (5 bases). This CDR3 is built from 16 residues. V lost 3 bases and J 4 bases, leaving 19 bases between the germline ends. Germline values: CDR1 SGHRS, CDR2 YFSETQ.